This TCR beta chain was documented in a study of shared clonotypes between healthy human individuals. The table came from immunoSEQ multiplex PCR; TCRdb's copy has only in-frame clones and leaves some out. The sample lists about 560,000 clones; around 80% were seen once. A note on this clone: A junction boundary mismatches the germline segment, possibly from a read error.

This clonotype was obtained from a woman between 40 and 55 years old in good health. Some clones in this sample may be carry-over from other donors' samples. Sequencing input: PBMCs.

CDR3 sequence: CASSPTSGRSGEQFF. CDR3 nucleotides: TGCGCCAGCAGCCCCACTAGCGGGAGGTCGGGTGAGCAGTTCTTC. The gene calls are TRBV7-9 and TRBJ2-1; TRBD2 aligns across 12 bases. The germline gives CDR1 SEHNR, CDR2 FQNEAQ (reference sequence). This CDR3 has 15 amino acids.